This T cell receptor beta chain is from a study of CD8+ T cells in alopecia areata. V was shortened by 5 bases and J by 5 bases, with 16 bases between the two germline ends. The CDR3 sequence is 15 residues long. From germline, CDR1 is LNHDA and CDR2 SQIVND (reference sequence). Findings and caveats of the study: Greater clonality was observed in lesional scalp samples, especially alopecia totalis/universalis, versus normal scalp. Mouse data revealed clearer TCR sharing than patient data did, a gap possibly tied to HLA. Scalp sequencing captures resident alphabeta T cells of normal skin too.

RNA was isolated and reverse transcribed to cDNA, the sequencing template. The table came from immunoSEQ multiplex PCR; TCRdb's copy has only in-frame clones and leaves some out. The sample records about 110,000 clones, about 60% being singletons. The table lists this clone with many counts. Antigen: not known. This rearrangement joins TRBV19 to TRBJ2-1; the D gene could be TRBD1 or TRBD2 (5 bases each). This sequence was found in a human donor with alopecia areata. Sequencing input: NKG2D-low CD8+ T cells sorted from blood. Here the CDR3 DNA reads TGTGCCAGTAGTTGGACTGTCGGACAAAACAATGAGCAGTTCTTC. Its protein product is CASSWTVGQNNEQFF.